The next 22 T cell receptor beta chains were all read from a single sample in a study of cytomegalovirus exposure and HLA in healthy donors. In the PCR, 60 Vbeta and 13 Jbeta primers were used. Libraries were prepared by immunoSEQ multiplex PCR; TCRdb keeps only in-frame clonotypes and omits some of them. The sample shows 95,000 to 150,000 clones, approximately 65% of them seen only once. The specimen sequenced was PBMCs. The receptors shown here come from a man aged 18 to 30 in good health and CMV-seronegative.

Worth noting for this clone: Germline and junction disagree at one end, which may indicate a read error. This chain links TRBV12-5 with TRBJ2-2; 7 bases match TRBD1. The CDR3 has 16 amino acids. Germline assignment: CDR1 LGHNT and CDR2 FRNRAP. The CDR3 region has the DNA TGTGCTTGTGGTTTGGTAGTAGGGACAGCGATCGGGGAGCTGTTTTTT. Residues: CACGLVVGTAIGELFF.

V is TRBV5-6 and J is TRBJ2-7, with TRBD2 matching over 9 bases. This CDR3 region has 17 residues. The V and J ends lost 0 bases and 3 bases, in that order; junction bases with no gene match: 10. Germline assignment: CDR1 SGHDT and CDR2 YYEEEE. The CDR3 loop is CASSLASSGRSNYEQYF. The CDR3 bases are TGTGCCAGCAGCTTGGCTAGTAGCGGGAGATCTAACTACGAGCAGTACTTC.

This CDR3 reads CAISARGGQETQYF. In DNA, the CDR3 is TGTGCCATCAGTGCTAGAGGGGGCCAAGAGACCCAGTACTTC. This chain uses TRBV10-3 with TRBJ2-5; possible D gene TRBD1, 6 bases. The length of the CDR3 is 14 residues. Looked up from germline, CDR1 is ENHRY and CDR2 is SYGVKD. The V gene lost 4 bases and the J gene lost 1 base, with 10 bases spanning the gap.

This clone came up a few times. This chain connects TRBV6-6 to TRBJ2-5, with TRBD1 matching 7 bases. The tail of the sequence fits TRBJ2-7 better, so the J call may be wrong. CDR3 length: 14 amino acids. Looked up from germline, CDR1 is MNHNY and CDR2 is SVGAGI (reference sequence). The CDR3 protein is CASSPGQLLYEQYF. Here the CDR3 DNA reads TGTGCCAGCAGCCCGGGACAGCTTCTCTACGAGCAGTACTTC.

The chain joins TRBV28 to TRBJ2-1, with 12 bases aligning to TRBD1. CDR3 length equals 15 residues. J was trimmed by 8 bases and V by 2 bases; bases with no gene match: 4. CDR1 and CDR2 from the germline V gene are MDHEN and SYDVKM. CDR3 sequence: CASSLGGQGADEQFF. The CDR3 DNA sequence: TGTGCCAGCAGTTTAGGGGGACAGGGGGCCGATGAGCAGTTCTTC.

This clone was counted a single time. CDR3 in amino acids: CASSYRDRVGNQPQHF. The CDR3 bases are TGTGCCAGCAGTTACCGAGACAGGGTAGGCAATCAGCCCCAGCATTTT. V and J are TRBV6-6 and TRBJ1-5; 7 nucleotides match TRBD1. V lost 2 bases and J lost 2; bases outside the gene matches: 6. Germline CDR1 MNHNY, CDR2 SVGAGI (reference sequence). This CDR3 is built from 16 residues.

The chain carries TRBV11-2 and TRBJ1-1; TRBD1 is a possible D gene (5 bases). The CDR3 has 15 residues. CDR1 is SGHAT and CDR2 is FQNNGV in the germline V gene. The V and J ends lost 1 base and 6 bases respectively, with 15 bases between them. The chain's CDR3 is CASSLARGGKAEAFF. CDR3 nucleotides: TGTGCCAGCAGCTTAGCCCGGGGGGGTAAAGCTGAAGCTTTCTTT.

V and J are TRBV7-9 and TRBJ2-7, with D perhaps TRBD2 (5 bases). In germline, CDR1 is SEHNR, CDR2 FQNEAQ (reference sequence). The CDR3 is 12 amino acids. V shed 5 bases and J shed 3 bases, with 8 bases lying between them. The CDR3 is CASSPRDYEQYF. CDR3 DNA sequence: TGTGCCAGCAGCCCACGGGACTACGAGCAGTACTTC.

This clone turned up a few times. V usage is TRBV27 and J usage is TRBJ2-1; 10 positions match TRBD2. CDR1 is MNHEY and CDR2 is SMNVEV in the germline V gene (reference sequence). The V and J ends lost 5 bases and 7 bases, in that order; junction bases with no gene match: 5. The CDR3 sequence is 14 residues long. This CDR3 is CASSKREGPNEQFF. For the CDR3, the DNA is TGTGCCAGCAGTAAGCGGGAGGGCCCAAATGAGCAGTTCTTC.

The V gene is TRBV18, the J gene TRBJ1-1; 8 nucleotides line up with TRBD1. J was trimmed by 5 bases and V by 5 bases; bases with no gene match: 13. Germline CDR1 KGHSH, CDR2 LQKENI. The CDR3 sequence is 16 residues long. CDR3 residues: CASSSQGAGTWTEAFF. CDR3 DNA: TGTGCCAGCTCAAGCCAGGGGGCAGGGACTTGGACTGAAGCTTTCTTT.

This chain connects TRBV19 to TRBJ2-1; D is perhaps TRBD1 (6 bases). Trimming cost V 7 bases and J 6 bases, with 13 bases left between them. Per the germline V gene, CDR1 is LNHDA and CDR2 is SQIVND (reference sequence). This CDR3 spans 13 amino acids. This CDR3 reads CASTRQQGNEQFF. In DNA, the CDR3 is TGTGCCAGTACCAGACAACAGGGCAATGAGCAGTTCTTC. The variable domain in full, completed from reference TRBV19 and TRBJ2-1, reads DGGITQSPKYLFRKEGQNVTLSCEQNLNHDAMYWYRQDPGQGLRLIYYSQIVNDFQKGDIAEGYSVSREKKESFPLTVTSAQKNPTAFYLCASTRQQGNEQFFGPGTRLTVL.

For the CDR3, the DNA is TGCGCCAGCAGCTTGAGTGGAGGGAAGGGGTACGAGCAGTACTTC. Its translation: CASSLSGGKGYEQYF. This chain joins TRBV5-1 and TRBJ2-5, with D possibly TRBD2 on 6 matching bases. The DNA end favors TRBJ2-7, so the J call may be wrong. Germline V gene data show CDR1 as SGHRS and CDR2 as YFSETQ. The CDR3 length is 15 residues.

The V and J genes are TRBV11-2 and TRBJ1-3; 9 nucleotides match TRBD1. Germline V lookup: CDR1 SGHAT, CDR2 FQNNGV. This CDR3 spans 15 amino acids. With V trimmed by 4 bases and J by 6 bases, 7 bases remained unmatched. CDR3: CASSSFRTGENTIYF. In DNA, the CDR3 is TGTGCCAGCAGCTCCTTTCGGACAGGGGAAAACACCATATATTTT.

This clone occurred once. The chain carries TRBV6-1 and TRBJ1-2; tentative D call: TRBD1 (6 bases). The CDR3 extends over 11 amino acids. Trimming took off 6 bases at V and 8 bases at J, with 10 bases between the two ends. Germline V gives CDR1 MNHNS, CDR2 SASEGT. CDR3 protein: CASRVTGGYTF. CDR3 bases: TGTGCCAGCAGAGTTACAGGGGGCTACACCTTC.

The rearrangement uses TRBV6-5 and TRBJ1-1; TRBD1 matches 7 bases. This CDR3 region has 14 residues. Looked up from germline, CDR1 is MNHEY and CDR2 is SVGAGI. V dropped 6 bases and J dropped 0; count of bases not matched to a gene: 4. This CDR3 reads CASRPGQMNTEAFF. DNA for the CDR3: TGTGCCAGCAGACCGGGACAGATGAACACTGAAGCTTTCTTT.

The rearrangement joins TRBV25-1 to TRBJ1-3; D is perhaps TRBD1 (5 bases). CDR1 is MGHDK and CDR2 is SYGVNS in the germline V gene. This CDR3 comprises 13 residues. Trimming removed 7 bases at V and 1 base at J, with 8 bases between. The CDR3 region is CASTGLSGNTIYF. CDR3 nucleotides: TGTGCCAGCACAGGGTTATCTGGAAACACCATATATTTT.

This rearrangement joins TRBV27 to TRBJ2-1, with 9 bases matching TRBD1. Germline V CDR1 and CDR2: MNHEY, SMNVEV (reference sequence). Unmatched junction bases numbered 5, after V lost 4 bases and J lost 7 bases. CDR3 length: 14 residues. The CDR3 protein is CASSSGQGDNEQFF. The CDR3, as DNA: TGTGCCAGCAGTTCGGGACAGGGAGATAATGAGCAGTTCTTC.

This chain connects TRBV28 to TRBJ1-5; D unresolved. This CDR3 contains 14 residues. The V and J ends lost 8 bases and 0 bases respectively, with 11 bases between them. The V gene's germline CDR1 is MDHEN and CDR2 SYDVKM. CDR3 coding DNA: TGTGCCAGCCGGGGAGTCTATAGCAATCAGCCCCAGCATTTT. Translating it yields CASRGVYSNQPQHF.

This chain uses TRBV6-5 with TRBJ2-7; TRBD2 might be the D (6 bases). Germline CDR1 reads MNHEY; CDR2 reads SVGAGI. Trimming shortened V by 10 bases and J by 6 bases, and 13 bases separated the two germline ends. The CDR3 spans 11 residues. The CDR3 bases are TGTGCCACCCTAAAGGGACTCGAGCAGTACTTC. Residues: CATLKGLEQYF.

The CDR3 loop reads CSVDPGGGTDTQYF. The CDR3 nucleotides read TGCAGCGTTGATCCGGGAGGGGGCACAGATACGCAGTATTTT. The V call is TRBV29-1, the J call TRBJ2-3, with 8 bases fitting TRBD2. Germline V gives CDR1 SQVTM, CDR2 ANQGSEA. There are 14 residues in the CDR3. J was trimmed by 1 base and V by 3 bases; bases with no gene match: 3.

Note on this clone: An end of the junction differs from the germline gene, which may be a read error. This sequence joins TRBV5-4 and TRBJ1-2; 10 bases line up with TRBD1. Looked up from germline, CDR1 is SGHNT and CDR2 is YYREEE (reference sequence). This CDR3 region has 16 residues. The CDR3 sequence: CASSEQPGQGTYGYPF. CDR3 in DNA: TGTGCCAGCAGCGAACAGCCGGGACAGGGGACTTATGGCTACCCCTTC.

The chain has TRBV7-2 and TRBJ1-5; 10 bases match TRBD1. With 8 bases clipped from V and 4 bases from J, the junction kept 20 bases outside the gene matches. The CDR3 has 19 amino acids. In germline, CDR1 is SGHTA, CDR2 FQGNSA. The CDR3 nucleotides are TGTGCCAGCGGTCCGCACCACGCCTTGGGGACAGGGGATAATCAGCCCCAGCATTTT. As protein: CASGPHHALGTGDNQPQHF.